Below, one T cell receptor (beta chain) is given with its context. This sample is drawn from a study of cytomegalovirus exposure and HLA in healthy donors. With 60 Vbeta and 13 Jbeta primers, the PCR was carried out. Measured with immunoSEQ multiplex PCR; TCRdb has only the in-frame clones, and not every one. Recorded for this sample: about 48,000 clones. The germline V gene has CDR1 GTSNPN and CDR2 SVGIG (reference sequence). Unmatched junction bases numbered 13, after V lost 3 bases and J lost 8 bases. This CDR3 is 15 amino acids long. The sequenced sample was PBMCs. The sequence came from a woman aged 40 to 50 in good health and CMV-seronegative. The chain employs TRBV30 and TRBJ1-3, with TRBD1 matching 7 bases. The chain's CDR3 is CAWRKMGQRSDTIYF. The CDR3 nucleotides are TGTGCCTGGAGGAAGATGGGACAGCGAAGCGACACCATATATTTT. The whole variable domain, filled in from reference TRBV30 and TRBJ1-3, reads SQTIHQWPATLVQPVGSPLSLECTVEGTSNPNLYWYRQAAGRGLQLLFYSVGIGQISSEVPQNLSASRPQDRQFILSSKKLLLSDSGFYLCAWRKMGQRSDTIYFGEGSWLTVV.